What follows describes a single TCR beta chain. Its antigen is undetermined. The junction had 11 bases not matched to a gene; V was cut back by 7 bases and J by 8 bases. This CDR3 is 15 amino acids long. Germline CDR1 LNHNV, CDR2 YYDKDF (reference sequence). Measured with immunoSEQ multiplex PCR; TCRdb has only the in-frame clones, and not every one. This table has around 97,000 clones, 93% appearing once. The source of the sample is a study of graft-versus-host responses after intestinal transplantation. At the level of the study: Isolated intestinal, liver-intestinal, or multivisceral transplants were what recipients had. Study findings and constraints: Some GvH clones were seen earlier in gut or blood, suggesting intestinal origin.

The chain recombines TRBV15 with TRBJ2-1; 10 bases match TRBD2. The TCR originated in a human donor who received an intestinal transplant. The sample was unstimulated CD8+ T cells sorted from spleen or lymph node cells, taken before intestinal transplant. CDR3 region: CATNLERGGLDEQFF. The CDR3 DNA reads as TGTGCCACCAACCTGGAGCGGGGGGGCCTTGATGAGCAGTTCTTC. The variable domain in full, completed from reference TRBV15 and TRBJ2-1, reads DAMVIQNPRYQVTQFGKPVTLSCSQTLNHNVMYWYQQKSSQAPKLLFHYYDKDFNNEADTPDNFQSRRPNTSFCFLDIRSPGLGDTAMYLCATNLERGGLDEQFFGPGTRLTVL.